Sequencing of this TCR beta chain was carried out in a study of CXCR3-negative and CXCR3-positive naive CD8 T cells. Broader study findings: The study found more hydrophobic TRB CDR3s in CXCR3-positive naive cells than in CXCR3-negative naive cells. Relative to memory CD8+ cells, whose diversity was much lower, both naive subsets had comparably high diversity. Freshly isolated PBMCs were used in most assays, given partial CXCR3 loss after freezing.

Carrying UMI labels, the TRB cDNA libraries were prepared through 5' RACE. TCRdb reprocessed the 5' RACE reads and reports one entry per CDR3 protein, with no DNA. The sample data list over 50,000 distinct CDR3 sequences. As concerns this clonotype: Its specificity is unknown.

The germline gives CDR1 SQVTM, CDR2 ANQGSEA. The CDR3 is made up of 15 amino acids. Source material: naive CXCR3+ CD8+ T cells from blood. Described subset: CD45RO-CCR7+CD27+CD95- naive CD8+ T cells expressing CXCR3 (TNR3+). The chain combines TRBV29-1 with TRBJ2-7; the D gene TCRdb calls, TRBD1, cannot be checked with no DNA. This receptor was taken from a human donor in good health. Some clones in this sample may be carry-over from other donors' samples. The CDR3 here is CSVGSYGQGAYEQYF.